These 30 T cell receptor beta chains came from one sample sequenced in a study of blood T cell repertoires in COVID-19. TCRdb's table, derived via immunoSEQ multiplex PCR, lists solely in-frame clones and lacks some. The table includes about 190,000 clones, more than 65% detected once. The specimen sequenced was PBMCs or T cells enriched from blood (not recorded which). These receptor sequences come from a woman aged 50 to 60 with acute COVID-19.

The chain links TRBV5-1 to TRBJ1-3, with 7 bases identical to TRBD1. From germline, CDR1 is SGHRS and CDR2 YFSETQ. This CDR3 is 16 amino acids long. After removal of 4 bases from V and 0 bases from J, the junction contained 7 bases not matched to a gene. This CDR3 is CASSTSTGASGNTIYF. In DNA, the CDR3 is TGCGCCAGCAGCACCTCAACAGGGGCCTCTGGAAACACCATATATTTT.

V is TRBV27 and J is TRBJ1-1, with no clear D. Germline CDR1 MNHEY, CDR2 SMNVEV (reference sequence). Trimming removed 6 bases from V and 11 bases from J, with 13 bases in between. The CDR3 sequence is 11 residues long. DNA for the CDR3: TGTGCCAGCAGCCTTGGCCGGAGGGCTTTCTTT. Its translation: CASSLGRRAFF.

This chain uses TRBV7-2 with TRBJ2-3; 8 bases are a match to TRBD1. CDR1 is SGHTA, CDR2 FQGNSA, per germline. The CDR3 is 14 amino acids. With V trimmed by 5 bases and J by 9 bases, 10 bases remained unmatched. In DNA form, the CDR3 reads TGTGCCAGCAGCCCGACAGGGGTTAGAGGCACGCAGTATTTT. It yields the protein CASSPTGVRGTQYF.

The rearrangement joins TRBV7-8 to TRBJ1-1; D is unclear. CDR1 is SGHVS and CDR2 is FQNEAQ in the germline V gene. This CDR3 comprises 13 residues. Trimming took 4 bases from V and 6 from J, leaving 12 bases between them. CDR3 sequence reads: CASSSHTSPEAFF. CDR3 coding DNA: TGTGCCAGCAGCTCCCACACGTCCCCTGAAGCTTTCTTT.

Only a few counts were recorded for this clone. This chain connects TRBV27 to TRBJ2-7, with D perhaps TRBD1 (6 bases). Germline CDR1 is MNHEY and CDR2 is SMNVEV (reference sequence). Trimming removed 2 bases from V and 9 bases from J, with 14 bases in between. The CDR3 has 13 amino acids. The CDR3: CASSLVRGSGQYV. DNA of the CDR3: TGTGCCAGCAGTTTAGTCAGGGGTTCCGGGCAGTACGTC.

As regards this clone: This same CDR3 is encoded by further DNA sequences in the sample. The chain links TRBV15 to TRBJ2-7, with 11 bases lining up with TRBD1. The CDR3 spans 14 residues. The J segment lost 4 bases and the V segment lost 3 bases, leaving 2 bases of the junction unmatched. CDR1 LNHNV and CDR2 YYDKDF come from the germline V gene (reference sequence). CDR3 loop: CATSRGTGGYEQYV. DNA for the CDR3: TGTGCCACCAGCAGGGGGACAGGGGGGTACGAGCAGTACGTC.

The chain carries TRBV4-1 and TRBJ1-1; 7 bases line up with TRBD1. After removal of 4 bases from V and 4 bases from J, the junction contained 3 bases not matched to a gene. Germline CDR1 MGHRA, CDR2 YSYEKL. The CDR3 is 13 residues long. This chain's CDR3 is CASSLQGGTEAFF. The DNA of the CDR3 is TGCGCCAGCAGCCTCCAGGGGGGCACTGAAGCTTTCTTT.

The chain is built from TRBV30 and TRBJ1-6, with TRBD1 matching over 12 bases. The ends lost 5 bases at V and 10 bases at J; junction bases unmatched: 3. The CDR3 is made up of 13 amino acids. Germline V CDR1 and CDR2: GTSNPN, SVGIG (reference sequence). CDR3 bases: TGTGCCTGGGGGACAGGGGGCGTCTCACCCCTCCACTTT. Its translation is CAWGTGGVSPLHF.

This clone was found once. This chain connects TRBV6-1 to TRBJ1-1; 8 bases fit TRBD1. CDR1 is MNHNS, CDR2 SASEGT, per germline. J lost 7 bases, V lost 1 base, and 5 bases had no gene match. This CDR3 contains 14 residues. The CDR3 here is CASSEGVTGVEAFF. For the CDR3, the DNA is TGTGCCAGCAGTGAAGGTGTGACAGGGGTTGAAGCTTTCTTT.

The gene calls are TRBV4-2 and TRBJ2-1; 8 bases align to TRBD2. Unmatched junction bases numbered 9, after V lost 0 bases and J lost 5 bases. The germline CDR1 and CDR2 sequences are LGHNA and YNFKEQ. The CDR3 is made up of 17 amino acids. CDR3: CASSQDLSRGGHNEQFF. The CDR3 nucleotides read TGTGCCAGCAGCCAAGATCTTAGTCGGGGGGGACACAATGAGCAGTTCTTC.

This chain uses TRBV18 with TRBJ1-5; a weak D match, TRBD1 (6 bases). V was trimmed by 6 bases and J by 5 bases, leaving 14 bases between them. The CDR3 is 14 amino acids. Germline CDR1 KGHSH, CDR2 LQKENI. This CDR3 reads CASSPTGYDQPQHF. CDR3 DNA: TGTGCCAGCTCTCCAACAGGGTATGATCAGCCCCAGCATTTT.

This clone was found a few times. J is TRBJ1-1 and V is TRBV5-1; D is undetermined. CDR1 SGHRS and CDR2 YFSETQ come from the germline V gene. V lost 0 bases and J lost 6, with 15 bases in between. This CDR3 has 15 amino acids. The CDR3 DNA sequence: TGCGCCAGCAGCTTGGCGGCAGACCTACTATCTGAAGCTTTCTTT. It codes for CASSLAADLLSEAFF.

This clone was recorded only once. The rearrangement joins TRBV7-2 to TRBJ2-5; TRBD2 matches at 11 bases. The CDR3 is made up of 17 amino acids. Germline CDR1 and CDR2: SGHTA and FQGNSA. V shed 0 bases, J shed 1 base, and the junction held 4 bases outside the gene matches. CDR3 sequence: CASSLALAGGAQETQYF. The CDR3 DNA sequence: TGTGCCAGCAGCTTAGCTCTAGCGGGGGGTGCCCAAGAGACCCAGTACTTC. Full variable domain (remainder filled in from reference TRBV7-2 and TRBJ2-5): GAGVSQSPSNKVTEKGKDVELRCDPISGHTALYWYRQSLGQGLEFLIYFQGNSAPDKSGLPSDRFSAERTGGSVSTLTIQRTQQEDSAVYLCASSLALAGGAQETQYFGPGTRLLVL.

V gene TRBV5-4 combines with J gene TRBJ1-2; 7 bases agree with TRBD1. There are 14 residues in the CDR3. The V and J ends lost 0 bases and 7 bases, in that order; junction bases with no gene match: 6. Germline assignment: CDR1 SGHNT and CDR2 YYREEE (reference sequence). CDR3 sequence: CASSLAGTEGGYTF. The CDR3 DNA reads as TGTGCCAGCAGCTTGGCCGGGACAGAAGGTGGCTACACCTTC.

DNA of the CDR3: TGCGCCAGCAGTCGCCGGCGGGCCATCCACTACAATGAGCAGTTCTTC. Translated, it gives CASSRRRAIHYNEQFF. The chain employs TRBV23-1 and TRBJ2-1; possibly TRBD2 for D (5 bases). TRBV23-1 has ORF status, its function being uncertain. V was pared by 4 bases and J by 3 bases, with 16 bases between. The CDR3 consists of 16 residues.

This chain uses TRBV19 with TRBJ2-3; perhaps TRBD2 as D (6 bases). V shed 3 bases and J shed 1 base, with 14 bases lying between them. This CDR3 spans 16 amino acids. CDR1 and CDR2 from the germline V gene are LNHDA and SQIVND (reference sequence). The CDR3 here is CASSIIGTRRTDTQYF. CDR3 nucleotide sequence: TGTGCCAGTAGTATCATCGGGACTCGACGCACAGATACGCAGTATTTT.

The rearrangement joins TRBV11-3 to TRBJ2-2; D might be TRBD1 (6 bases). Trimming removed 1 base at V and 6 bases at J, with 12 bases between. The CDR3 length is 15 residues. CDR1 SGHNT and CDR2 YENEEA come from the germline V gene. CDR3: CASSLGDTAAGELFF. The CDR3 nucleotides read TGTGCCAGCAGCTTAGGGGACACAGCGGCCGGGGAGCTGTTTTTT.

The gene calls are TRBV7-9 and TRBJ2-3; 8 nucleotides line up with TRBD2. Germline values: CDR1 SEHNR, CDR2 FQNEAQ (reference sequence). V lost 3 bases and J lost 1; bases outside the gene matches: 9. The CDR3 consists of 17 residues. DNA of the CDR3: TGTGCCAGCAGCTTTCTCCAGCGGGGGCCCCGCACAGATACGCAGTATTTT. As protein: CASSFLQRGPRTDTQYF.

The chain joins TRBV5-1 to TRBJ1-1; 8 bases match TRBD1. This CDR3 spans 13 amino acids. Germline V CDR1 and CDR2: SGHRS, YFSETQ. The J segment lost 7 bases and the V segment lost 3 bases, leaving 5 bases of the junction unmatched. The CDR3 loop is CASSSTGDFEAFF. The CDR3 bases are TGCGCCAGCAGCTCGACAGGGGACTTTGAAGCTTTCTTT.

This clone was observed a handful of times. The chain joins TRBV3-1 (or the pseudogene TRBV3-2) to TRBJ1-2; D is unresolved. This CDR3 contains 15 residues. V was cut by 4 bases and J by 0 bases, with 12 bases left in between. Per the germline V gene, CDR1 is LGHDT and CDR2 is YNNKEL (reference sequence). The CDR3 loop is CASSPYLGANYGYTF. CDR3 bases: TGTGCCAGCAGCCCTTATCTCGGGGCTAACTATGGCTACACCTTC.

The chain combines TRBV5-1 with TRBJ2-3; 10 bases match TRBD1. CDR3 length: 14 residues. Germline V gives CDR1 SGHRS, CDR2 YFSETQ. V lost 7 bases and J lost 1; bases outside the gene matches: 3. The CDR3 sequence: CASGDRGGTDTQYF. The DNA of the CDR3 is TGCGCCAGCGGGGACAGGGGTGGCACAGATACGCAGTATTTT.

For the CDR3, the DNA is TGTGCCAGCAGCGAGACAGGGTTTGGCTACACCTTC. Translating gives CASSETGFGYTF. J is TRBJ1-2 and V is TRBV7-9; the match to TRBD1 covers 7 bases. The CDR3 spans 12 residues. The trim removed 5 bases at V and 7 bases at J, leaving 4 bases unmatched. Germline CDR1 and CDR2: SEHNR and FQNEAQ (reference sequence).

The rearrangement joins TRBV19 to TRBJ1-1, with unresolved D. Per the germline V gene, CDR1 is LNHDA and CDR2 is SQIVND (reference sequence). V was cut by 4 bases and J by 1 base, with 10 bases left in between. CDR3 length: 14 amino acids. CDR3 DNA sequence: TGTGCCAGTAGTAACGGCGGTAGGAACACTGAAGCTTTCTTT. Residues: CASSNGGRNTEAFF.

The gene calls are TRBV4-3 and TRBJ2-2, with D possibly being TRBD2 (5 bases). The CDR3 totals 15 residues. V dropped 0 bases and J dropped 5 bases, with 10 bases sitting between them. Germline CDR1 reads LGHNA; CDR2 reads YSLEER. In nucleotides, the CDR3 is TGCGCCAGCAGCCAAGATTCCGGGAAAACCGGGGAGCTGTTTTTT. Amino acids: CASSQDSGKTGELFF.

About this clone: Different DNA sequences within this sample yield the same CDR3. This chain links TRBV7-9 with TRBJ1-1; D is possibly TRBD1 (5 bases). CDR1 and CDR2 (germline): SEHNR, FQNEAQ (reference sequence). V lost 4 bases and J 3 bases, leaving 9 bases between the germline ends. This CDR3 has 13 residues. The CDR3 DNA is TGTGCCAGCAGCTGGGGGGGAGACACTGAAGCTTTCTTT. This gives the protein CASSWGGDTEAFF.

This chain joins TRBV6-2 or TRBV6-3 and TRBJ1-5; the D is unclear. The CDR3 has 15 residues. CDR1 MNHEY and CDR2 SVGEGT come from the germline V gene. Trimming left V 0 bases short and J 3 bases short, with 9 bases between. CDR3 amino acids: CASSYSRALNQPQHF. CDR3 nucleotides: TGTGCCAGCAGTTACTCGCGGGCCCTCAATCAGCCCCAGCATTTT.

This chain connects TRBV18 to TRBJ2-3; 7 nucleotides agree with TRBD1. CDR3 length: 15 residues. Trimming took 3 bases from V and 4 from J; bases not matched to a gene: 7. Germline CDR1 is KGHSH and CDR2 is LQKENI. The CDR3 DNA reads as TGTGCCAGCTCACCGGATCACAGGGGTTCAGATACGCAGTATTTT. Protein sequence: CASSPDHRGSDTQYF.

The chain recombines TRBV9 with TRBJ2-2; D is perhaps TRBD1 (6 bases). V was trimmed by 4 bases and J by 0 bases, leaving 10 bases between them. Germline V lookup: CDR1 SGDLS, CDR2 YYNGEE. The CDR3 has 15 amino acids. CDR3 bases: TGTGCCAGCAGCCCCGGACAGTCGAACACCGGGGAGCTGTTTTTT. It translates to CASSPGQSNTGELFF.

The genes are TRBV7-9 and TRBJ2-2, with 7 bases identical to TRBD1. The CDR3 covers 16 residues. V was clipped by 5 bases and J by 2 bases; unmatched bases: 8. From germline, CDR1 is SEHNR and CDR2 FQNEAQ (reference sequence). CDR3 region: CASSHTNRGNTGELFF. The CDR3 nucleotides read TGTGCCAGCAGCCACACTAACAGGGGAAACACCGGGGAGCTGTTTTTT.

This clone came up once. The chain couples TRBV2 to TRBJ2-3; D remains ambiguous. The CDR3 spans 17 residues. Trimming pared 4 bases from V and 1 base from J, leaving 18 bases between. The germline gives CDR1 SNHLY, CDR2 FYNNEI. In DNA form, the CDR3 reads TGTGCCAGCAGTGGGAGTACCCTACCTATGCGCACAGATACGCAGTATTTT. It codes for CASSGSTLPMRTDTQYF.